The sequence of this T cell receptor beta chain was determined in a study of post-analysis software for immune sequencing data. Points from the study as a whole: Four or five TRBV segments, TRBV5-6, TRBV5-1 and TRBV20-1 among them, were found more frequent in patients than controls. The F measure placed samples prepared in the same batch into strongly shared clusters. Normalized Chao1 diversity was significantly lower in multiple sclerosis patients than in controls.

This clonotype was observed a handful of times. Its antigen is unidentified. TCR beta cDNA libraries included unique molecular identifiers. The yield from roughly 1 to 10 million T cells was roughly 500,000 cDNA molecules in total. TCRdb itself ran the PCR reads through MiXCR, one entry per CDR3 protein. The sample shows roughly 600,000 distinct CDR3 sequences, around 47% of them seen only once. CDR1 is SGHDT and CDR2 is YYEEEE in the germline V gene. The CDR3 consists of 12 residues. The V end was cut by 6 bases, the J end by 5 bases, with 10 bases between. The J gene is TRBJ2-3, the V gene TRBV5-6; tentatively, D is TRBD1 (5 bases). The clonotype originates from a girl between 5 and 17 years old with multiple sclerosis. Sequences were obtained from blood. CDR3 region: CASKFTGDTQYF. DNA of the CDR3: TGTGCCAGCAAATTCACAGGAGATACGCAGTATTTT.